Shown below are 30 T cell receptor beta chains from a single sample sequenced in a study of T-cell memory formation after mild COVID-19. TCRdb recomputed calls from the 5' RACE reads with MiXCR, one row per CDR3 protein. The sample yields 350,000 to 500,000 distinct CDR3 sequences, about a sixth seen once. The sample was PBMCs or a T cell subset sorted from them (not recorded which). These receptors originate from a man aged 18 to 29 who had mild COVID-19 (a few samples of this study predate the infection). Cell type and time point are not known.

This clonotype was seen many times. This sequence joins TRBV28 and TRBJ1-1; TRBD1 aligns across 9 bases. V gave up 5 bases and J gave up 12 bases; unmatched junction bases: 7. The CDR3 covers 12 residues. Germline V gene sequence: CDR1 MDHEN, CDR2 SYDVKM. The CDR3 sequence: CASSGPGTGSFF. CDR3 nucleotide sequence: TGTGCCAGCAGTGGACCCGGGACAGGGTCTTTCTTT. The whole variable domain, filled in from reference TRBV28 and TRBJ1-1, reads DVKVTQSSRYLVKRTGEKVFLECVQDMDHENMFWYRQDPGLGLRLIYFSYDVKMKEKGDIPEGYSVSREKKERFSLILESASTNQTSMYLCASSGPGTGSFFGQGTRLTVV.

This clonotype was found a few times. CDR3 nucleotides: TGCGCCAGCAGCTTGGCGCAACTAGATACGCAGTATTTT. The encoded protein is CASSLAQLDTQYF. The chain uses TRBV5-1 and TRBJ2-3; D is unclear. The length of the CDR3 is 13 residues. The germline V and J ends were trimmed by 0 bases and 5 bases, with 7 bases remaining between them. Germline lookup yields CDR1 SGHRS and CDR2 YFSETQ. The full variable domain, its missing parts supplied by reference TRBV5-1 and TRBJ2-3, is KAGVTQTPRYLIKTRGQQVTLSCSPISGHRSVSWYQQTPGQGLQFLFEYFSETQRNKGNFPGRFSGRQFSNSRSEMNVSTLELGDSALYLCASSLAQLDTQYFGPGTRLTVL.

The gene calls are TRBV29-1 and TRBJ2-3; 15 nucleotides match TRBD2. CDR3 size: 15 residues. The V and J ends lost 4 bases and 5 bases, in that order; junction bases with no gene match: 4. Germline V gene data show CDR1 as SQVTM and CDR2 as ANQGSEA. For the CDR3, the DNA is TGCAGCGTTGTAAGGACTAGCGGGGGGGGAGATACGCAGTATTTT. Residues: CSVVRTSGGGDTQYF.

This chain joins TRBV2 and TRBJ2-7; perhaps D is TRBD1 or TRBD2 (5 bases each). The V end lost 5 bases, the J end lost 6 bases, and 8 bases lay between the germline ends. CDR3 length: 11 residues. The V gene's germline CDR1 is SNHLY and CDR2 FYNNEI. CDR3: CASSWGIEQYF. For the CDR3, the DNA is TGTGCCAGCAGTTGGGGGATCGAGCAGTACTTC.

This clonotype has only a few counts. The rearrangement joins TRBV7-2 to TRBJ2-6; 7 nucleotides agree with TRBD1. V lost 1 base to trimming and J lost 2 bases; unmatched junction nucleotides: 2. Germline loops: CDR1 SGHTA, CDR2 FQGNSA. CDR3 length: 16 amino acids. CDR3 bases: TGTGCCAGCAGCTTAGAGGGGGCCACTGGGGCCAACGTCCTGACTTTC. Amino acids: CASSLEGATGANVLTF.

This clonotype was seen a few times. V and J are TRBV4-3 and TRBJ2-7; 7 bases map to TRBD2. Per germline, CDR1 LGHNA and CDR2 YSLEER. The CDR3 is 15 residues long. Trimming took 1 base from V and 8 from J; bases not matched to a gene: 11. The CDR3 is CASSQGGGVPHKQYF. DNA of the CDR3: TGCGCCAGCAGCCAAGGTGGGGGGGTTCCCCATAAGCAGTACTTC.

The V gene is TRBV10-3, the J gene TRBJ2-1; 8 bases line up with TRBD1. Trimming cost V 4 bases and J 7 bases; bases outside gene matches: 9. This CDR3 spans 15 amino acids. Germline lookup yields CDR1 ENHRY and CDR2 SYGVKD. CDR3 bases: TGTGCCATCAGTGGGGATGGACAGGGACGGAATGAGCAGTTCTTC. It specifies CAISGDGQGRNEQFF.

This clonotype was picked up a small number of times. V and J are TRBV6-2 or TRBV6-3 and TRBJ2-3; 9 nucleotides match TRBD1. CDR3 length: 15 amino acids. V was pared by 6 bases and J by 3 bases, with 7 bases of the junction left unmatched. Per the germline V gene, CDR1 is MNHEY and CDR2 is SVGEGT. The CDR3 here is CASSHRGRGTDTQYF. In DNA, the CDR3 is TGTGCCAGCAGCCACAGGGGGCGCGGAACAGATACGCAGTATTTT.

The chain is built from TRBV11-1 and TRBJ2-3, with 13 positions matching TRBD2. J gave up 3 bases and V 5 bases, and 5 bases lay outside the gene matches. The CDR3 totals 16 residues. The germline gives CDR1 SGHAT, CDR2 FQDESV (reference sequence). CDR3 in amino acids: CASSMGTSGDTDTQYF. The CDR3 region has the DNA TGTGCCAGCAGCATGGGGACTAGCGGGGATACAGATACGCAGTATTTT.

The V gene is TRBV7-6, the J gene TRBJ2-7; the D gene is possibly TRBD2 (6 bases). Deletions cut 1 base from V and 5 bases from J, with 18 bases between. Germline assignment: CDR1 SGHVS and CDR2 FNYEAQ. The CDR3 has 16 amino acids. The CDR3 DNA is TGTGCCAGCAGCTTAGTGGGCGGGAAATCTTCGGACGAGCAGTACTTC. It translates to CASSLVGGKSSDEQYF.

The rearrangement links TRBV14 to TRBJ2-7, with D tentatively TRBD1 or TRBD2 (5 bases each). Germline loops: CDR1 SGHDN, CDR2 FVKESK. V dropped 0 bases and J dropped 2 bases, with 11 bases sitting between them. There are 15 residues in the CDR3. CDR3 in DNA: TGTGCCAGCAGCCAAGACTGGGGGTCCCCCTACGAGCAGTACTTC. As protein: CASSQDWGSPYEQYF.

In its sample, this clonotype was seen a few times. The genes are TRBV20-1 and TRBJ2-7, with 9 bases fitting TRBD1. Germline V CDR1 and CDR2: DFQATT, SNEGSKA (reference sequence). The CDR3 has 14 residues. J lost 3 bases, V lost 4 bases, and 7 bases had no gene match. The CDR3 here is CSAIPPGQGYEQYF. The CDR3 DNA follows: TGCAGTGCTATCCCCCCGGGACAGGGCTACGAGCAGTACTTC.

This clonotype showed up just once. The rearrangement links TRBV7-6 to TRBJ2-3; 8 bases map to TRBD2. Per germline, CDR1 SGHVS and CDR2 FNYEAQ. The CDR3 runs to 16 residues. V was clipped by 5 bases and J by 4 bases; unmatched bases: 11. Here the CDR3 reads CASSPWLAGNSDTQYF. Written as DNA, the CDR3 is TGTGCCAGCAGCCCCTGGTTAGCGGGGAATTCAGATACGCAGTATTTT.

The chain combines TRBV6-2 or TRBV6-3 with TRBJ2-3, with TRBD2 identical over 9 bases. Trimming cost V 2 bases and J 2 bases; bases outside gene matches: 11. The CDR3 spans 18 residues. Germline CDR1 MNHEY, CDR2 SVGEGT. DNA for the CDR3: TGTGCCAGCAGTTACCCCTGGCGGGGGGGCGACGACACAGATACGCAGTATTTT. Amino acids: CASSYPWRGGDDTDTQYF.

This clonotype came up many times. This chain connects TRBV7-9 to TRBJ2-7; D is possibly TRBD2 (5 bases). Looked up from germline, CDR1 is SEHNR and CDR2 is FQNEAQ (reference sequence). This CDR3 is built from 15 residues. Trimming shortened V by 1 base and J by 0 bases, and 10 bases separated the two germline ends. The CDR3 region is CASSLGSGSSYEQYF. CDR3 DNA sequence: TGTGCCAGCAGCTTAGGGAGCGGAAGCTCCTACGAGCAGTACTTC.

This clonotype was seen repeatedly, ten times or more. The V gene is TRBV5-1, the J gene TRBJ2-1; 9 positions match TRBD2. The CDR3 extends over 15 amino acids. V was clipped by 2 bases and J by 7 bases; unmatched bases: 7. Germline loops: CDR1 SGHRS, CDR2 YFSETQ. DNA of the CDR3: TGCGCCAGCAGCTTAGGACTAGCGAGTTGGAATGAGCAGTTCTTC. Amino acid sequence: CASSLGLASWNEQFF.

This clonotype was observed a few times. The J gene is TRBJ2-7, the V gene TRBV29-1; the D gene is possibly TRBD1 (6 bases). Germline V gives CDR1 SQVTM, CDR2 ANQGSEA. The V end lost 3 bases, the J end lost 7 bases, and 16 bases lay between the germline ends. This CDR3 is 13 amino acids long. The DNA for the CDR3 is TGCAGCGTTGAGGGGGAAAACAGGGAAGAGCAGTACTTC. It specifies CSVEGENREEQYF.

The genes are TRBV6-4 and TRBJ2-3; TRBD2 agrees at 11 bases. CDR3 length: 16 amino acids. With V trimmed by 6 bases and J by 5 bases, 10 bases remained unmatched. Germline V gene lookup returns CDR1 MRHNA and CDR2 SNTAGT. This CDR3 is CASRDGLAGLKDTQYF. The CDR3 DNA is TGTGCCAGCAGGGACGGACTAGCGGGCTTGAAAGATACGCAGTATTTT.

The gene calls are TRBV12-3 or TRBV12-4 and TRBJ1-4; 10 bases align to TRBD1. After removal of 6 bases from V and 7 bases from J, the junction contained 8 bases not matched to a gene. The CDR3 runs 15 residues. The CDR3 sequence is CASSTPGQGSEKLFF. The CDR3 DNA reads as TGTGCCAGCAGCACCCCGGGACAGGGGAGTGAAAAACTGTTTTTT.

This clonotype was seen a few times. V and J are TRBV5-6 and TRBJ2-7; D remains unclear. This CDR3 spans 11 amino acids. With 0 bases removed from V and 5 bases from J, the gap between germline ends came to 3 bases. The V gene's germline CDR1 is SGHDT and CDR2 YYEEEE. The CDR3 bases are TGTGCCAGCAGCTTGGCGGACGAGCAGTACGTC. Its protein is CASSLADEQYV.

The J gene is TRBJ2-1, the V gene TRBV12-3 or TRBV12-4; D remains unclear. There are 11 residues in the CDR3. Trimming removed 4 bases from V and 9 bases from J, with 7 bases in between. The CDR3 DNA follows: TGTGCCAGCAGTTCGAAGGGTGAGCAGTTCTTC. Translation: CASSSKGEQFF.

This chain connects TRBV7-2 to TRBJ2-7; D is perhaps TRBD1 (5 bases). V dropped 1 base and J dropped 6 bases, with 16 bases sitting between them. The CDR3 is made up of 15 amino acids. CDR1 and CDR2 from the germline V gene are SGHTA and FQGNSA. The CDR3 loop reads CASSLGLWGASEQYF. As DNA, the CDR3 is TGTGCCAGCAGCTTAGGCCTTTGGGGCGCTTCCGAGCAGTACTTC.

This clonotype was observed a few times. The V gene is TRBV7-2, the J gene TRBJ2-1; no definite D call. V shed 7 bases and J shed 10 bases, with 20 bases lying between them. The CDR3 contains 14 residues. The germline CDR1 and CDR2 sequences are SGHTA and FQGNSA. CDR3 protein: CASTANPGSQEQFF. In DNA, the CDR3 is TGTGCCAGCACCGCGAATCCGGGCTCTCAGGAGCAGTTCTTC. Full variable domain (rest looked up from reference TRBV7-2 and TRBJ2-1): GAGVSQSPSNKVTEKGKDVELRCDPISGHTALYWYRQSLGQGLEFLIYFQGNSAPDKSGLPSDRFSAERTGGSVSTLTIQRTQQEDSAVYLCASTANPGSQEQFFGPGTRLTVL.

V is TRBV3-1 and J is TRBJ1-5; possibly TRBD1 for D (6 bases). CDR3 length equals 14 residues. Germline CDR1 is LGHDT and CDR2 is YNNKEL (reference sequence). V lost 1 base and J lost 7, with 11 bases in between. CDR3 sequence: CASSQGTGQQPQHF. Written as DNA, the CDR3 is TGTGCCAGCAGCCAAGGAACAGGGCAACAGCCCCAGCATTTT.

This clonotype was seen a few times. The genes are TRBV5-1 and TRBJ2-7, with 8 bases fitting TRBD1. The junction had 5 bases not matched to a gene; V was cut back by 2 bases and J by 7 bases. CDR3 length: 13 residues. The germline gives CDR1 SGHRS, CDR2 YFSETQ. For the CDR3, the DNA is TGCGCCAGCAGCTTTACCAGGGGGCGAGAGCAGTACTTC. This gives the protein CASSFTRGREQYF.

This clonotype appeared once. In DNA, the CDR3 is TGTGCCAGCAGCGAGAGATGGACCCAGTACTTC. Translation: CASSERWTQYF. V gene TRBV7-2 combines with J gene TRBJ2-5; D is undetermined. Germline V gives CDR1 SGHTA, CDR2 FQGNSA. The ends were cut back, 5 bases at V and 7 bases at J, with 8 bases in the middle. The CDR3 is made up of 11 amino acids.

The V call is TRBV4-3, the J call TRBJ1-3, with unresolved D. This CDR3 has 16 amino acids. V lost 4 bases, J lost 4 bases, and 17 bases lay in between. Per the germline V gene, CDR1 is LGHNA and CDR2 is YSLEER. The CDR3 region has the DNA TGCGCCAGCAGCCTCGAGGCGAGGTTTTCGGGAAACACCATATATTTT. This sequence encodes CASSLEARFSGNTIYF.

The table lists this clonotype with a few counts. The genes are TRBV6-6 and TRBJ2-7, with 8 bases that match TRBD1. V shed 0 bases, J shed 0 bases, and the junction held 7 bases outside the gene matches. The CDR3 runs to 17 residues. Germline V CDR1 and CDR2: MNHNY, SVGAGI (reference sequence). This CDR3 is CASSYSAGGLISYEQYV. The CDR3 DNA reads TGTGCCAGCAGTTACTCGGCAGGGGGCCTGATCTCCTACGAGCAGTACGTC.

The chain carries TRBV12-3 or TRBV12-4 and TRBJ2-2; TRBD2 matches at 7 bases. Losses at the gene ends were 7 bases for V and 6 bases for J; bases not matched to a gene: 8. The CDR3 covers 14 residues. CDR3 in DNA: TGTGCCAGCATCCCCGGACTAGAGTCCGGGGAGCTGTTTTTT. It specifies CASIPGLESGELFF.

This clonotype was detected only a few times. V is TRBV7-2 and J is TRBJ2-7; D gene unclear. Germline CDR1 and CDR2: SGHTA and FQGNSA. This CDR3 comprises 15 residues. V lost 5 bases and J lost 0, with 14 bases in between. The CDR3 DNA reads as TGTGCCAGCAGCCGCCCCTCGGGCTCCTCCTACGAGCAGTACTTC. Protein sequence: CASSRPSGSSYEQYF.